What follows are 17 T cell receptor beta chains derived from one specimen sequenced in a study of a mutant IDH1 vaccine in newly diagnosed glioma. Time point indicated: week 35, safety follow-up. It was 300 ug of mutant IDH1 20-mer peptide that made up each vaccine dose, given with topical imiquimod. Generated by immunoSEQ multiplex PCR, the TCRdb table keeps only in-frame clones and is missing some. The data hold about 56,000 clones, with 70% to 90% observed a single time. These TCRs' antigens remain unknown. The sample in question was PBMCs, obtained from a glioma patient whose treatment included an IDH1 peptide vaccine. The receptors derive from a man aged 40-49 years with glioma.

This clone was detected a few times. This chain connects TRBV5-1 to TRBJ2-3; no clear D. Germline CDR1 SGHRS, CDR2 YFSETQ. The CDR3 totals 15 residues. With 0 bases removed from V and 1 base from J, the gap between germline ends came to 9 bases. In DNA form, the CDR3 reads TGCGCCAGCAGCTTGGAGAGTGCGGGCACAGATACGCAGTATTTT. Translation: CASSLESAGTDTQYF.

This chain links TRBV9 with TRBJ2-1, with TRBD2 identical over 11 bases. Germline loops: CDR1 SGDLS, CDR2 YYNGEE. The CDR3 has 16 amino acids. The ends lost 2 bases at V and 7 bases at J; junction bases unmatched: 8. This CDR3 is CASSVQIAGGRNEQFF. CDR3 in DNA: TGTGCCAGCAGCGTCCAGATAGCGGGAGGGAGAAATGAGCAGTTCTTC.

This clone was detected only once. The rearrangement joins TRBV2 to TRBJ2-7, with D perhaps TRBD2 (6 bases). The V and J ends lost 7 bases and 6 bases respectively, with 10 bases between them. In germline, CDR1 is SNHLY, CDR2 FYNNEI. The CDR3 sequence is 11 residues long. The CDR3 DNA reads TGTGCCAGCAAAGGAGGGGCCGAGCAGTACTTC. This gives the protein CASKGGAEQYF. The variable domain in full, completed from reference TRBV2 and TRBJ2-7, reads EPEVTQTPSHQVTQMGQEVILRCVPISNHLYFYWYRQILGQKVEFLVSFYNNEISEKSEIFDDQFSVERPDGSNFTLKIRSTKLEDSAMYFCASKGGAEQYFGPGTRLTVT.

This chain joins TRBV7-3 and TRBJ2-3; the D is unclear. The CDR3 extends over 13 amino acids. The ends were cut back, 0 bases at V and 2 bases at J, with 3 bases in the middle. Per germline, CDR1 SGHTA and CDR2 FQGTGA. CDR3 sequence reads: CASSLTPTDTQYF. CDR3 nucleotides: TGTGCCAGCAGCTTAACGCCCACAGATACGCAGTATTTT.

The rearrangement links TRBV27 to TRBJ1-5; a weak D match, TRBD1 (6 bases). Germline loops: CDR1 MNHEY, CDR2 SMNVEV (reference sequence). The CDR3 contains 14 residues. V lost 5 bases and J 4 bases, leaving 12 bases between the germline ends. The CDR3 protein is CASSLQGPNQPQHF. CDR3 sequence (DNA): TGTGCCAGCAGTCTCCAGGGGCCTAATCAGCCCCAGCATTTT.

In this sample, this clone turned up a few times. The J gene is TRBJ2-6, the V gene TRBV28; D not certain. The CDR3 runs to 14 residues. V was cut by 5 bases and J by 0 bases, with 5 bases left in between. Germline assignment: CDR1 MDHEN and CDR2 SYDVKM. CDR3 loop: CASSKRSGANVLTF. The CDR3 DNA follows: TGTGCCAGCAGTAAACGCTCTGGGGCCAACGTCCTGACTTTC. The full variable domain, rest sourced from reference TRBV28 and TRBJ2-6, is DVKVTQSSRYLVKRTGEKVFLECVQDMDHENMFWYRQDPGLGLRLIYFSYDVKMKEKGDIPEGYSVSREKKERFSLILESASTNQTSMYLCASSKRSGANVLTFGAGSRLTVL.

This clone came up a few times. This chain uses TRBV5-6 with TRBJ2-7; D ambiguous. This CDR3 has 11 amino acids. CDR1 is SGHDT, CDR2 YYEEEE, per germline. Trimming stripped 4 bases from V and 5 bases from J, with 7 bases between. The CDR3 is CASSAADEQYF. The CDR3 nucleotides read TGTGCCAGCAGCGCCGCTGACGAGCAGTACTTC.

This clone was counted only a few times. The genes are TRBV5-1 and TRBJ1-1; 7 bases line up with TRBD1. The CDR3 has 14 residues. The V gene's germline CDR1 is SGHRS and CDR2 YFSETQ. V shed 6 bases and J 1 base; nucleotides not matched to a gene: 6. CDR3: CASNRGQGNTEAFF. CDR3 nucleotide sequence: TGCGCCAGCAACAGGGGTCAGGGGAACACTGAAGCTTTCTTT.

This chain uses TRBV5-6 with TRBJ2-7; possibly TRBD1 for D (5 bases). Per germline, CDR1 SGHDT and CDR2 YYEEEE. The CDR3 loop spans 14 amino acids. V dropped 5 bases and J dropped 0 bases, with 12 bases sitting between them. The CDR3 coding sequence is TGTGCCAGCAGGTCTAAGGGGCACTCCTACGAGCAGTACTTC. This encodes CASRSKGHSYEQYF.

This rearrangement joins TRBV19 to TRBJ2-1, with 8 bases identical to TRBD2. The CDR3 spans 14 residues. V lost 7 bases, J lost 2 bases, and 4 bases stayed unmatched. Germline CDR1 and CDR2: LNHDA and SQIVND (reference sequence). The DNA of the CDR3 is TGTGCCAGTAAGGCGGGAGGTCCCTACAATGAGCAGTTCTTC. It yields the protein CASKAGGPYNEQFF.

CDR3 DNA sequence: TGTGCCAGCAGTGTAGGACTATTAACAGATACGCAGTATTTT. Its protein is CASSVGLLTDTQYF. V usage is TRBV2 and J usage is TRBJ2-3; maybe TRBD2 (6 bases). Germline V lookup: CDR1 SNHLY, CDR2 FYNNEI. The CDR3 is made up of 14 amino acids. Trimming stripped 4 bases from V and 3 bases from J, with 11 bases between.

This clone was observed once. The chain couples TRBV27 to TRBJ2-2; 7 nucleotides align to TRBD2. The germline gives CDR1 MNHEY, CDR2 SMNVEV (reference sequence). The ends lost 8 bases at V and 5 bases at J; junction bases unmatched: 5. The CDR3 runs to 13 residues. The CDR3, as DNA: TGTGCCAGCCTATGGGGGGGGACCGGGGAGCTGTTTTTT. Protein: CASLWGGTGELFF.

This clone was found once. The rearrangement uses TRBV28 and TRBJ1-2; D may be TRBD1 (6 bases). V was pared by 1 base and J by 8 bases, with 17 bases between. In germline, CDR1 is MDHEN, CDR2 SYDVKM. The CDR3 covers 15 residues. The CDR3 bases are TGTGCCAGCAGTTTATTATCGGGGGGGCCTCGGGGCTACACCTTC. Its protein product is CASSLLSGGPRGYTF.

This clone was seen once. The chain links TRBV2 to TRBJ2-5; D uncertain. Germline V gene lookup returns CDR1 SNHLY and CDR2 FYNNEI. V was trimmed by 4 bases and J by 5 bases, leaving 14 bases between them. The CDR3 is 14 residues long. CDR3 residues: CASSGRWVGETQYF. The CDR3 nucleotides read TGTGCCAGCAGTGGCCGTTGGGTAGGGGAGACCCAGTACTTC.

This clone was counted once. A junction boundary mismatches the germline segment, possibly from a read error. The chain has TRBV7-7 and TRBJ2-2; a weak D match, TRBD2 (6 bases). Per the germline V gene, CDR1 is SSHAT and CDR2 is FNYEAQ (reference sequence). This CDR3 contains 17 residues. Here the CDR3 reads CASSFPSGEDIAGELFF. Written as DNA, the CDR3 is TGTGCTAGCAGCTTCCCGTCGGGGGAGGATATAGCCGGGGAGCTGTTTTTT.

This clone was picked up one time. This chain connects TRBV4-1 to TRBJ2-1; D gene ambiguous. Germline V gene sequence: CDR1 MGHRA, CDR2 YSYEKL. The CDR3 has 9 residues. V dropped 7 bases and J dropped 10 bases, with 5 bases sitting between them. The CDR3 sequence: CASNPEQFF. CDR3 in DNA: TGCGCCAGCAATCCAGAGCAGTTCTTC.

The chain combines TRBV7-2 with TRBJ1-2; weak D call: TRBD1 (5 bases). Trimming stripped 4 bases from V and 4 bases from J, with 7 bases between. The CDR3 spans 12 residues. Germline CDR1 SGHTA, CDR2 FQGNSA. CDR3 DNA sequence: TGTGCCAGCAGCTCCGACAGCTATGGCTACACCTTC. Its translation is CASSSDSYGYTF.